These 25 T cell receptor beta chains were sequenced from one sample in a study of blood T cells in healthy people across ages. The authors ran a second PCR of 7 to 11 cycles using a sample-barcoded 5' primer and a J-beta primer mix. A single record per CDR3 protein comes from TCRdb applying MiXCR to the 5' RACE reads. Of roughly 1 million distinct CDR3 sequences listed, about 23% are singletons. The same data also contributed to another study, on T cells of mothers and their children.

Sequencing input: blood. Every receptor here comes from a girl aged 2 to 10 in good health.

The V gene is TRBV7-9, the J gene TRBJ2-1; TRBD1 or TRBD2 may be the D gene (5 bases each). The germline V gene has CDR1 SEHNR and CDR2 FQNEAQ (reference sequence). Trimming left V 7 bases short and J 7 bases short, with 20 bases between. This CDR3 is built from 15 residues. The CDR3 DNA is TGTGCCAGCAACCCGGGACGGATTTCGACGAATGAGCAGTTCTTC. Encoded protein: CASNPGRISTNEQFF.

This CDR3 is CASSGDSNTEAFF. The CDR3 region has the DNA TGTGCCAGCAGTGGGGACAGTAACACTGAAGCTTTCTTT. The chain recombines TRBV2 with TRBJ1-1, with TRBD1 identical over 7 bases. After removal of 4 bases from V and 2 bases from J, the junction contained 1 base not matched to a gene. In germline, CDR1 is SNHLY, CDR2 FYNNEI. This CDR3 region has 13 residues. The full variable domain, rest sourced from reference TRBV2 and TRBJ1-1, is EPEVTQTPSHQVTQMGQEVILRCVPISNHLYFYWYRQILGQKVEFLVSFYNNEISEKSEIFDDQFSVERPDGSNFTLKIRSTKLEDSAMYFCASSGDSNTEAFFGQGTRLTVV.

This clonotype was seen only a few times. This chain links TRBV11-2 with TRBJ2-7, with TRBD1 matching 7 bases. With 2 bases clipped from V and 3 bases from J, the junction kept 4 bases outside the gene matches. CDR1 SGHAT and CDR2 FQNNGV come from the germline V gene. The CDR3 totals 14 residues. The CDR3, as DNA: TGTGCCAGCAGCTTACAGGGGGACCTCTACGAGCAGTACTTC. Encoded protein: CASSLQGDLYEQYF.

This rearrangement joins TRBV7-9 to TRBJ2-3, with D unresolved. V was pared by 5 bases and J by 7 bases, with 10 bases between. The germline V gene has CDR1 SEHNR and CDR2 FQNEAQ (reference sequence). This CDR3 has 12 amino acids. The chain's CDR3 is CASSPRFYTQYF. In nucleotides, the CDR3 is TGTGCCAGCAGCCCCCGATTTTATACGCAGTATTTT.

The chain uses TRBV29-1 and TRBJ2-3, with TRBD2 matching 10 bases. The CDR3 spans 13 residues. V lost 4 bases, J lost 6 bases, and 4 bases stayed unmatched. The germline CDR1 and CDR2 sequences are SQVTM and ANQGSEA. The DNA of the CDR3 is TGCAGCGTTGTGCTAGCGGGAGCTGATACGCAGTATTTT. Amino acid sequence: CSVVLAGADTQYF.

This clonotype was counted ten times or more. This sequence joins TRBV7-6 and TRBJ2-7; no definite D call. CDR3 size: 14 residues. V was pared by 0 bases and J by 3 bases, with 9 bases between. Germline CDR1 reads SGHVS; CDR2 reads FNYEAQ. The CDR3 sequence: CASSLAPGRYEQYF. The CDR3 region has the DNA TGTGCCAGCAGCTTAGCTCCAGGTCGCTACGAGCAGTACTTC.

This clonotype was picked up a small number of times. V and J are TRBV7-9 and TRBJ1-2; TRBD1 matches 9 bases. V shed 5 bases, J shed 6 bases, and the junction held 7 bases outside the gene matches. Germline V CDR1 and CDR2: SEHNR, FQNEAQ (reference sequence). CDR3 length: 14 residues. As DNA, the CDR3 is TGTGCCAGCAGCCGGGACAGGGTGTTGGATGGCTACACCTTC. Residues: CASSRDRVLDGYTF.

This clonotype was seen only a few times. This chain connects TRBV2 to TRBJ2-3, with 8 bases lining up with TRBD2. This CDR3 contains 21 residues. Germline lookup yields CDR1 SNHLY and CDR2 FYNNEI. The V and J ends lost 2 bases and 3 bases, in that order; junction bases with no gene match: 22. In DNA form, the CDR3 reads TGTGCCAGCAGTGAAATGGCTCGAATTGGGGGTTGGTCGGGAGGGACAGATACGCAGTATTTT. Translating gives CASSEMARIGGWSGGTDTQYF.

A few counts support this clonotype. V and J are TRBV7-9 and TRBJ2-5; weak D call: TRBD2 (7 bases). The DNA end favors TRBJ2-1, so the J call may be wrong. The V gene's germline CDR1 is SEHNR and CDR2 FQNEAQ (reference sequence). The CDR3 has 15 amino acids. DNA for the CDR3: TGTGCCAGCAGCTTTTGGCGGGGGCCGTACAATGAGCAGTTCTTC. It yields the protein CASSFWRGPYNEQFF.

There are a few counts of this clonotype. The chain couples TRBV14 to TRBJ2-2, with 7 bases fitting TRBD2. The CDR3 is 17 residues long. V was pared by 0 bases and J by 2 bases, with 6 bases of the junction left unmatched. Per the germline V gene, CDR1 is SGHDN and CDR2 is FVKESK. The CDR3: CASSQDSLAVNTGELFF. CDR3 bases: TGTGCCAGCAGCCAAGATTCGCTAGCGGTAAACACCGGGGAGCTGTTTTTT. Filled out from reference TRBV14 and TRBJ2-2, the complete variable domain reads EAGVTQFPSHSVIEKGQTVTLRCDPISGHDNLYWYRRVMGKEIKFLLHFVKESKQDESGMPNNRFLAERTGGTYSTLKVQPAELEDSGVYFCASSQDSLAVNTGELFFGEGSRLTVL.

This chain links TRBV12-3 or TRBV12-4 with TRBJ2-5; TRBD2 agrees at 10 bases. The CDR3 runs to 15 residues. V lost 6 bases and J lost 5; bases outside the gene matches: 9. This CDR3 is CASRPNPGLAETQYF. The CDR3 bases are TGTGCCAGCAGACCTAATCCGGGACTAGCGGAGACCCAGTACTTC.

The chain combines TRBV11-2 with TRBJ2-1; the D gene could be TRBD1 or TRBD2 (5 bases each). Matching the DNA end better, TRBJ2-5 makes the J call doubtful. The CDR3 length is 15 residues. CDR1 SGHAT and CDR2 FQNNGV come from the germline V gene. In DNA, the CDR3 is TGTGCCAGCAGCTTAGGGGGCCAGGGCGGGGAGACCCAGTACTTC. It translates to CASSLGGQGGETQYF.

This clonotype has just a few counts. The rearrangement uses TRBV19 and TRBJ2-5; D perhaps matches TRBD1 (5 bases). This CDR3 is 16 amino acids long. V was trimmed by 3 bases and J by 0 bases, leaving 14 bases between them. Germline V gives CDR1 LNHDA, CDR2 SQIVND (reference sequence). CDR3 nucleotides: TGTGCCAGTAGTATTAGTCCTCAGGGTAACCAAGAGACCCAGTACTTC. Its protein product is CASSISPQGNQETQYF.

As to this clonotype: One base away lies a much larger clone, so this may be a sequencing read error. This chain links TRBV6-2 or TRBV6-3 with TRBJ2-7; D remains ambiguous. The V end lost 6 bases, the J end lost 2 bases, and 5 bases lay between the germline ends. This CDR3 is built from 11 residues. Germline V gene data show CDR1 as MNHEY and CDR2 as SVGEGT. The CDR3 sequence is CASRWTYEQYF. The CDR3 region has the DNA TGTGCCAGCAGATGGACCTACGAGCAGTACTTC.

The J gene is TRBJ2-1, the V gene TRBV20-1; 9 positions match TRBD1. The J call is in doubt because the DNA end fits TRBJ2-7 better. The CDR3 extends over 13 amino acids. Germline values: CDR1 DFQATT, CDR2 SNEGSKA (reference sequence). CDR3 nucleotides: TGCAGTGTCTTGGGGACAGGGACTTACGAGCAGTACTTC. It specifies CSVLGTGTYEQYF.

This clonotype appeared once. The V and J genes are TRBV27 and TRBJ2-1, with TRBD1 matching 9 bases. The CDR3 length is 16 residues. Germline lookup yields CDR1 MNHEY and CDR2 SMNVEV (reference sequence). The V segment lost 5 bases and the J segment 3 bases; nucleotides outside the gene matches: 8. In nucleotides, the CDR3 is TGTGCCAGCAGTCCCTGGACAGGGGCCCTCTACAATGAGCAGTTCTTC. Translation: CASSPWTGALYNEQFF.

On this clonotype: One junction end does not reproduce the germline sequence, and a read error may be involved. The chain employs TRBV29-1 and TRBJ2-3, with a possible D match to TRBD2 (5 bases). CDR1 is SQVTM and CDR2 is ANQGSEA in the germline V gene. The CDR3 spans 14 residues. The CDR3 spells CSVVRRSSTDKQYF. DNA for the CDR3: TGCAGCGTTGTGAGGCGATCTAGCACAGATAAGCAGTATTTT.

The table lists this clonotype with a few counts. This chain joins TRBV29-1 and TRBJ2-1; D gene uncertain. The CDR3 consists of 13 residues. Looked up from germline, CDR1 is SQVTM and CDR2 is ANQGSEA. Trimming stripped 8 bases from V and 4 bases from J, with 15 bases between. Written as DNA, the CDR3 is TGCAGCTATCCTAAACCCGATTACAATGAGCAGTTCTTC. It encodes CSYPKPDYNEQFF.

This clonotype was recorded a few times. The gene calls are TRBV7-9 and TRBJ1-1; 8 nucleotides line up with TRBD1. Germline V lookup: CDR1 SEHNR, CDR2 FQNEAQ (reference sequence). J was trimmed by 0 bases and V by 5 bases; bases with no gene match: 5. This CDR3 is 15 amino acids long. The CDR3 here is CASSTAGGLNTEAFF. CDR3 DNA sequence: TGTGCCAGCAGCACGGCAGGGGGCCTGAACACTGAAGCTTTCTTT.

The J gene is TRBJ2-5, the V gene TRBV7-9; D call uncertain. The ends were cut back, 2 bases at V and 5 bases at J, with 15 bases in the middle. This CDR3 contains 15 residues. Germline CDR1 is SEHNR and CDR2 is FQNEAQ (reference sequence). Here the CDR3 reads CASSLFLGTYETQYF. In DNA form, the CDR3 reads TGTGCCAGCAGCTTATTTCTGGGCACTTACGAGACCCAGTACTTC.

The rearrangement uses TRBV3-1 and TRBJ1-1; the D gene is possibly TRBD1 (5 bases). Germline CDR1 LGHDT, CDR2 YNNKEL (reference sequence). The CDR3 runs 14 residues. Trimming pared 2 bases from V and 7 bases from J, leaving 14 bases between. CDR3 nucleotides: TGTGCCAGCAGCCAACCGGGACCGCCTAATGAAGCTTTCTTT. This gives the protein CASSQPGPPNEAFF.

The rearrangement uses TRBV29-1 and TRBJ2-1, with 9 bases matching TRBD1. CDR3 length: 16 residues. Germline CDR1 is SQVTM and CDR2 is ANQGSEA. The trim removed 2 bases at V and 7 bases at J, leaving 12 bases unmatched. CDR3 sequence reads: CSVEWAFGTGRNEQFF. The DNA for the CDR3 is TGCAGCGTTGAATGGGCATTTGGGACAGGGAGAAATGAGCAGTTCTTC.

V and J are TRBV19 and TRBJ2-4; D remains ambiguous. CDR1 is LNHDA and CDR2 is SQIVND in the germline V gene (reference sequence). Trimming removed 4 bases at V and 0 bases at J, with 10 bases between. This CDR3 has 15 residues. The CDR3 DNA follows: TGTGCCAGTAGTAAAGACACTTCAGCCAAAAACATTCAGTACTTC. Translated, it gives CASSKDTSAKNIQYF.

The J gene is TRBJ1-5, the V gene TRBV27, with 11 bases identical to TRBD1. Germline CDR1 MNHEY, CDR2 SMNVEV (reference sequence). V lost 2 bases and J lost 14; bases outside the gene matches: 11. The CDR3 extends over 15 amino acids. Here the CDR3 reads CASSLTGTGGSVKHF. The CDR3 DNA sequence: TGTGCCAGCAGTTTAACCGGGACAGGGGGTTCTGTTAAGCATTTT.

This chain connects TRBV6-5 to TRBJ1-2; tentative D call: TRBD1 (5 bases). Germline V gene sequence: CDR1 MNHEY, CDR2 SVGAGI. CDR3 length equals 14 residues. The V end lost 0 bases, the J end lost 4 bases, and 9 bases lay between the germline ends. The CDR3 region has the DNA TGTGCCAGCAGTTACTCCGACAGCATCTATGGCTACACCTTC. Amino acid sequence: CASSYSDSIYGYTF.